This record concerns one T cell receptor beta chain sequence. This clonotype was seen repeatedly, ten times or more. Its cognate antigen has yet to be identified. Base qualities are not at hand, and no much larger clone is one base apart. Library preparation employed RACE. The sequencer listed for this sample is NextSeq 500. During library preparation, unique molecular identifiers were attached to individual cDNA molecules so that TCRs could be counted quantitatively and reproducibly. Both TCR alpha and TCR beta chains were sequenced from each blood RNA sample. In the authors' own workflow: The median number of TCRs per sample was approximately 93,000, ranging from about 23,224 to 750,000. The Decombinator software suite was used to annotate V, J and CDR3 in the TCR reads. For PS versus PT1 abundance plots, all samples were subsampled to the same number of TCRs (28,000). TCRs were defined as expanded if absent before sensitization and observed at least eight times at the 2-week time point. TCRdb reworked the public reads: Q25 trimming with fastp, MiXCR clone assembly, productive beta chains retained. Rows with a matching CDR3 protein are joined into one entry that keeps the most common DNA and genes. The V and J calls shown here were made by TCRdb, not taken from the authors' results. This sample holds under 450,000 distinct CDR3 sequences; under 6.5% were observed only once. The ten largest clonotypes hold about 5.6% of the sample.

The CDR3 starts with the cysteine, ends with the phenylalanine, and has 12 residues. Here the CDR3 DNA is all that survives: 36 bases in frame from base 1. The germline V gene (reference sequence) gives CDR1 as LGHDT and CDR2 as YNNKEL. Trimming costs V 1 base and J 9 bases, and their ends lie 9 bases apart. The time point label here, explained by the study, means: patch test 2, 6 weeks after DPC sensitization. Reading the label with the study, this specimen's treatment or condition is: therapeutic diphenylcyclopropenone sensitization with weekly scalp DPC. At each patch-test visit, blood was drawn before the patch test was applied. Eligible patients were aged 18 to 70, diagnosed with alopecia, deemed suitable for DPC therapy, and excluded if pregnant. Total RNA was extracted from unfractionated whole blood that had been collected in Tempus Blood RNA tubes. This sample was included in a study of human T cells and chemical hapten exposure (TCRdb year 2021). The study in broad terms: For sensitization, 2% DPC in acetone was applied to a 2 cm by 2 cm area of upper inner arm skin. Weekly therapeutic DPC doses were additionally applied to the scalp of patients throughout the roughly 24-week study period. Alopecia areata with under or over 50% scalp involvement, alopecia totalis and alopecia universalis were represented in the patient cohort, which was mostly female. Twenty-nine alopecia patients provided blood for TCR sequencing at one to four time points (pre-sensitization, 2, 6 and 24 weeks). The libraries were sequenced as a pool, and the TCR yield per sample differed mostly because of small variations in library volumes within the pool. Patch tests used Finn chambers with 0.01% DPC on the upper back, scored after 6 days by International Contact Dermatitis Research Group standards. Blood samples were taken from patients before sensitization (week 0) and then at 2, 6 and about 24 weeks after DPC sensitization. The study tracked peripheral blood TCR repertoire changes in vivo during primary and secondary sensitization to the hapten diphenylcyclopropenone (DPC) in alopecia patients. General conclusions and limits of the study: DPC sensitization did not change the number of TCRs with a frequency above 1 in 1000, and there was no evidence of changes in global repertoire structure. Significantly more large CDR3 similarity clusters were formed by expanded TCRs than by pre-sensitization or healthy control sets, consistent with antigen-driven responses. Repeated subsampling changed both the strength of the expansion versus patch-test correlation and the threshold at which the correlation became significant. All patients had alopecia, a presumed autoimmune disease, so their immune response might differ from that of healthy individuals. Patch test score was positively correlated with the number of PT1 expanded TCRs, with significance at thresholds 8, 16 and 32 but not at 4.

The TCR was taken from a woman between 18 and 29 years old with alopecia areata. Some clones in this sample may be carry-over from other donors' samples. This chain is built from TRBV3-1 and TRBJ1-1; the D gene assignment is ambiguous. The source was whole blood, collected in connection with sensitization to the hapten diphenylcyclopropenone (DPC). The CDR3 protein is CASSQGGKKAFF. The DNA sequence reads TGTGCCAGCAGCCAAGGGGGAAAGAAAGCTTTCTTT.